The clone carrying this TCR beta chain occurred once. The CDR3 sequence is 13 residues long. V lost 5 bases and J 7 bases, leaving 14 bases between the germline ends. Germline lookup yields CDR1 MGHDK and CDR2 SYGVNS. This record belongs to a study of blood T cell repertoires in COVID-19. Overall study context: Samples of COVID-19 (acute and convalescent) were obtained from the United States, Italy and Spain.

Original analysis: Counts of nucleated cells, estimated from reference gene primer amplification, were obtained. TCRdb keeps only in-frame clones here, not all; method: immunoSEQ multiplex PCR. That table gives V, J and clone size, and the DNA gave D and trimming. The table lists 350,000 to 400,000 clones, around 92% of them singletons. Source material: peripheral blood. The chain combines TRBV25-1 with TRBJ1-2; TRBD1 is a possible D gene (5 bases). This receptor was obtained from a woman aged 25 to 45 with COVID-19, enrolled during active disease. The CDR3 nucleotides are TGTGCCAGCAGTCGACAGTCCGCTAGTGGCTACACCTTC. As protein: CASSRQSASGYTF.